One T cell receptor beta chain is described in this entry. The length of the CDR3 is 12 residues. Germline lookup yields CDR1 SNHLY and CDR2 FYNNEI. Trimming took off 7 bases at V and 6 bases at J, with 7 bases between the two ends. Clones were read by immunoSEQ multiplex PCR, and TCRdb kept only the in-frame ones, dropping some. The sample shows around 80,000 clones, about 94% of them seen only once. This entry is derived from a study of control samples from healthy donors and cancer patients. This TCR came from a young woman in good health. Sequencing was carried out using blood. The chain links TRBV2 to TRBJ1-6; D is unresolved. In nucleotides, the CDR3 is TGTGCCAGCATGCAAGCTAATTCACCCCTCCACTTT. Residues: CASMQANSPLHF. Using reference TRBV2 and TRBJ1-6 for the parts outside the CDR3, the full variable domain is EPEVTQTPSHQVTQMGQEVILRCVPISNHLYFYWYRQILGQKVEFLVSFYNNEISEKSEIFDDQFSVERPDGSNFTLKIRSTKLEDSAMYFCASMQANSPLHFGNGTRLTVT.